The T cell receptor (beta chain) described here comes from a study of post-analysis software for immune sequencing data. Findings of the study overall: Significantly lower normalized Chao1 diversity was found in patients with multiple sclerosis relative to controls. Elevated frequency relative to controls characterized four to six TRBV segments in patients, TRBV5-6, TRBV5-1 and TRBV20-1 among them.

Germline CDR1 reads SGDLS; CDR2 reads YYNGEE. This CDR3 has 15 amino acids. V lost 0 bases, J lost 3 bases, and 3 bases stayed unmatched. Concerning this clonotype: What it binds is unknown.

cDNA libraries for TCR beta contained unique molecular identifiers. TCRdb fed the PCR reads into MiXCR, producing one record per CDR3 protein. The sample contains 650,000 to 850,000 distinct CDR3 sequences, about 53% of which appear only once. The rearrangement joins TRBV9 to TRBJ1-2; 9 bases match TRBD1. This TCR was sampled from a girl between 5 and 17 years old with multiple sclerosis. The sequenced sample consisted of blood. The CDR3 protein is CASSVGGQGYYGYTF. CDR3 DNA: TGTGCCAGCAGCGTAGGGGGACAGGGATACTATGGCTACACCTTC.